The present T cell receptor (beta chain) was sequenced within a study of T cell changes during pregnancy in multiple sclerosis. This table comes from immunoSEQ multiplex PCR, and its TCRdb copy is limited to in-frame clones, with some not included. Counted here are under 65,000 clones, 92% occurring once; the ten biggest clones make up about 1.5%. Germline lookup yields CDR1 MNHEY and CDR2 SVGAGI. V was shortened by 0 bases and J by 0 bases, with 9 bases between the two germline ends. CDR3 length equals 15 residues. The sequencing used peripheral blood, collected in the second trimester of pregnancy. The clonotype comes from a female donor with multiple sclerosis, enrolled in a pregnancy study. The rearrangement uses TRBV6-5 and TRBJ2-7; D is unclear. The CDR3 nucleotides read TGTGCCAGCAGTTACTCCCAGGAAAGCTCCTACGAGCAGTACTTC. Translated: CASSYSQESSYEQYF.